The 7 T cell receptor beta chains listed next were all sequenced from one sample in a study of blood T cell repertoires in COVID-19 (dated by TCRdb to about 2020). Receptors were amplified or captured by the immunoSEQ multiplex PCR assay. TCRdb carries this immuneACCESS record with in-frame sequences only. Its versions omit some clonotypes, under half of them owing to an unresolved V gene in the studies checked, with the rest unexplained. The sample contains 250,000 to 300,000 clones, approximately 83% of them found a single time. The top ten clones comprise 1.5% to 2% of the sample. Source material: PBMCs or T cells enriched from blood (not recorded which). These receptor sequences come from a woman between 50 and 59 years old who had recovered from COVID-19.

V is TRBV2 and J is TRBJ2-1, with 7 bases aligning to TRBD2. With 6 bases clipped from V and 9 bases from J, the junction kept 8 bases outside the gene matches. The CDR3 sequence is 13 residues long. Germline lookup yields CDR1 SNHLY and CDR2 FYNNEI. Here the CDR3 reads CASSTEAGIEQFF. The CDR3 nucleotides read TGTGCCAGCAGCACCGAAGCGGGAATTGAGCAGTTCTTC.

The chain is built from TRBV18 and TRBJ1-2, with 8 bases identical to TRBD1. This CDR3 contains 15 residues. V shed 1 base, J shed 8 bases, and the junction held 9 bases outside the gene matches. Per germline, CDR1 KGHSH and CDR2 LQKENI. The CDR3 spells CASSPRQGALNGYTF. For the CDR3, the DNA is TGTGCCAGCTCACCACGTCAGGGGGCACTAAACGGCTACACCTTC.

The rearrangement links TRBV5-1 to TRBJ1-1; no reliable D call. Germline values: CDR1 SGHRS, CDR2 YFSETQ. The CDR3 spans 16 residues. Trimming took off 0 bases at V and 1 base at J, with 13 bases between the two ends. CDR3 loop: CASSLADVPGNTEAFF. The DNA of the CDR3 is TGCGCCAGCAGCTTGGCCGATGTTCCAGGGAACACTGAAGCTTTCTTT. Looking up the rest from reference TRBV5-1 and TRBJ1-1 gives the full variable domain: KAGVTQTPRYLIKTRGQQVTLSCSPISGHRSVSWYQQTPGQGLQFLFEYFSETQRNKGNFPGRFSGRQFSNSRSEMNVSTLELGDSALYLCASSLADVPGNTEAFFGQGTRLTVV.

The chain recombines TRBV27 with TRBJ2-3; D may be TRBD1 (6 bases). CDR3 length: 13 residues. The V gene's germline CDR1 is MNHEY and CDR2 SMNVEV (reference sequence). The V end lost 10 bases, the J end lost 2 bases, and 13 bases lay between the germline ends. CDR3 nucleotide sequence: TGTGCCACCCTGGACAGAACCACAGATACGCAGTATTTT. Translating it yields CATLDRTTDTQYF.

The V gene is TRBV21-1, the J gene TRBJ2-1; the table gives TRBD2 as D, unverified against the DNA. TRBV21-1 is listed as a pseudogene. This CDR3 region has 16 residues. The CDR3, as DNA: TGTGCCAGCAGCATCTCCGGGGACTTAGATTACAATGAGCAGTTCTTC. This gives the protein CASSISGDLDYNEQFF.

The V call is TRBV29-1, the J call TRBJ2-1; 11 nucleotides align to TRBD1. V dropped 3 bases and J dropped 7; count of bases not matched to a gene: 8. This CDR3 contains 15 residues. CDR1 and CDR2 from the germline V gene are SQVTM and ANQGSEA. CDR3 in DNA: TGCAGCGTTGAGCGGGGACAGGGGGTTAGGAATGAGCAGTTCTTC. Translated: CSVERGQGVRNEQFF.

The chain recombines TRBV2 with TRBJ2-3; D gene unclear. The CDR3 loop spans 13 amino acids. Germline assignment: CDR1 SNHLY and CDR2 FYNNEI. Trimming took off 7 bases at V and 4 bases at J, with 12 bases between the two ends. The CDR3 protein is CASNPAYADTQYF. The CDR3 nucleotides are TGTGCCAGCAACCCAGCGTATGCAGATACGCAGTATTTT.